Listed below are T cell receptor beta chains from one sample, sequenced in a study of CD8 T cells in ankylosing spondylitis. MiXCR, applied by TCRdb to the 5' RACE reads, yields one record per CDR3 protein. The sample has more than 150,000 distinct CDR3 sequences, roughly 10% seen once. The sample consisted of blood, either unsorted or a sorted T cell fraction (not recorded which). Receptors originate from a male donor with ankylosing spondylitis or in good health (not recorded which). CDR3s include the opening cysteine and the closing phenylalanine or tryptophan. The D gene is left open where the match is weak. Some rows mark clone size as missing; the rest say once, few, many or name a class of expanded clone.

d_gene: -; abundance: many; v_gene: TRBV12-3/TRBV12-4; j_gene: TRBJ2-3; CDR3nt: TGTGCCAGCAGTCCTCTGAAGGATACGCAGTATTTT; CDR3aa: CASSPLKDTQYF
d_gene: TRBD1; abundance: -; v_gene: TRBV6-2/TRBV6-3; j_gene: TRBJ2-1; CDR3nt: TGTGCCAGCAGTTACCGGACAGGGGATCGGAGATACAATGAGCAGTTCTTC; CDR3aa: CASSYRTGDRRYNEQFF
d_gene: TRBD1; abundance: -; v_gene: TRBV14; j_gene: TRBJ1-2; CDR3nt: TGTGCCAGCAGCCTAGCCGGGACAGACTATGGCTACACCTTC; CDR3aa: CASSLAGTDYGYTF
d_gene: -; abundance: many; v_gene: TRBV6-5; j_gene: TRBJ1-1; CDR3nt: TGTGCCAGCAGTTTACAGGGTACCCCAGAAGAGGCTTTCTTT; CDR3aa: CASSLQGTPEEAFF
d_gene: TRBD1; abundance: many; v_gene: TRBV20-1; j_gene: TRBJ2-7; CDR3nt: TGCAGTGCTAGAGGGGACAGGGGGCAATACGAGCAGTACTTC; CDR3aa: CSARGDRGQYEQYF
d_gene: -; abundance: few; v_gene: TRBV11-2; j_gene: TRBJ2-7; CDR3nt: TGTGCCAGCAGCTTCCAGGGTCTGCGCTCCTACGAGCAGTACTTC; CDR3aa: CASSFQGLRSYEQYF
d_gene: TRBD1; abundance: many; v_gene: TRBV7-8; j_gene: TRBJ2-1; CDR3nt: TGTGCCAGCAGCCGAAGTAGACAGGGGGCAAATGAGCAGTTCTTC; CDR3aa: CASSRSRQGANEQFF
d_gene: -; abundance: few; v_gene: TRBV5-1; j_gene: TRBJ2-7; CDR3nt: TGCGCCAGCAGCACGACGGGACATTCAACCTACGAGCAGTACTTC; CDR3aa: CASSTTGHSTYEQYF
d_gene: -; abundance: few; v_gene: TRBV3-1; j_gene: TRBJ2-3; CDR3nt: TGTGCCAGCAGCCAAGACACCTGGGACACAGATACGCAGTATTTT; CDR3aa: CASSQDTWDTDTQYF
d_gene: TRBD1; abundance: few; v_gene: TRBV4-3; j_gene: TRBJ2-3; CDR3nt: TGCGCCAGCAGCCAAGATCCCTCCGGGACAGGGGCAGATACGCAGTATTTT; CDR3aa: CASSQDPSGTGADTQYF
d_gene: TRBD2; abundance: few; v_gene: TRBV9; j_gene: TRBJ2-1; CDR3nt: TGTGCCAGCAGCGTAGAGCGGGATCCTACCAATGAGCAGTTCTTC; CDR3aa: CASSVERDPTNEQFF
d_gene: TRBD1; abundance: few; v_gene: TRBV7-9; j_gene: TRBJ1-5; CDR3nt: TGTGCCAGCAGCGATGGGACAGTCAATCAGCCCCAGCATTTT; CDR3aa: CASSDGTVNQPQHF
d_gene: TRBD2; abundance: many; v_gene: TRBV6-1; j_gene: TRBJ2-2; CDR3nt: TGTGCCAGCAGTGATTCCCTGACTAGCGGGAACACCGGGGAGCTGTTTTTT; CDR3aa: CASSDSLTSGNTGELFF
d_gene: -; abundance: few; v_gene: TRBV7-2; j_gene: TRBJ1-1; CDR3nt: TGTGCCAGCAGCTTAGCCGGGACGCCAGAAGCTTTCTTT; CDR3aa: CASSLAGTPEAFF